These T cell receptor beta chains were read from a single sample in a study of T-cell reconstitution after alpha-beta-depleted transplantation in children. Each CDR3 protein is one row after TCRdb ran MiXCR on the PCR reads. This table holds 60,000 to 100,000 distinct CDR3 sequences, around 18% found once. This specimen was PBMCs, mostly from graft donor cells, taken 360 days after TCRalphabeta/CD19-depleted stem cell transplant. All receptors derive from a male patient aged 2-10 years who had a stem cell transplant for acute lymphoblastic leukemia, so the T cells may come from the graft donor. Each CDR3 is given with its conserved first and last residue. D genes are given only for firm matches. A clone size is listed for some rows: how often the clone was seen (once, few, many), or a class if it is expanded.

CDR3aa: CASSPRLAAGYEQYF; CDR3nt: TGTGCCAGCAGTCCGAGACTAGCGGCCGGCTACGAGCAGTACTTC; abundance: NA; d_gene: TRBD2; v_gene: TRBV12-3/TRBV12-4; j_gene: TRBJ2-7
CDR3aa: CASSRNFRTGLGGEQYF; CDR3nt: TGTGCCAGCAGCCGAAACTTCCGGACAGGTCTCGGGGGCGAGCAGTACTTC; abundance: NA; d_gene: NA; v_gene: TRBV7-6; j_gene: TRBJ2-7
CDR3aa: CSARTSGTVTDTQYF; CDR3nt: TGCAGTGCCAGGACTAGCGGGACAGTCACAGATACGCAGTATTTT; abundance: few; d_gene: TRBD2; v_gene: TRBV20-1; j_gene: TRBJ2-3
CDR3aa: CASSFYRDRGTVEQYF; CDR3nt: TGTGCCAGCAGCTTTTACCGGGACAGGGGTACGGTAGAGCAGTACTTC; abundance: many; d_gene: TRBD1; v_gene: TRBV7-9; j_gene: TRBJ2-7
CDR3aa: CATSRDKGFGYTF; CDR3nt: TGTGCCACCAGCAGAGATAAAGGGTTTGGCTACACCTTC; abundance: few; d_gene: NA; v_gene: TRBV15; j_gene: TRBJ1-2
CDR3aa: CASSLAPGLAGYNEQFF; CDR3nt: TGTGCCAGCAGCTTAGCCCCGGGACTAGCGGGATACAATGAGCAGTTCTTC; abundance: few; d_gene: TRBD2; v_gene: TRBV7-9; j_gene: TRBJ2-1
CDR3aa: CASSRRQVNYEQYF; CDR3nt: TGTGCCAGCAGCCGCCGACAGGTCAACTACGAGCAGTACTTC; abundance: NA; d_gene: NA; v_gene: TRBV12-3/TRBV12-4; j_gene: TRBJ2-7
CDR3aa: CASSLNNYGYTF; CDR3nt: TGTGCCAGCAGCCTTAACAACTATGGCTACACCTTC; abundance: NA; d_gene: NA; v_gene: TRBV3-1; j_gene: TRBJ1-2
CDR3aa: CASSLFGDNEQFF; CDR3nt: TGCGCCAGCAGCTTGTTCGGAGACAATGAGCAGTTCTTC; abundance: many; d_gene: NA; v_gene: TRBV5-1; j_gene: TRBJ2-1
CDR3aa: CASSYGRLNYEQYF; CDR3nt: TGTGCCAGCAGTTACGGGCGACTGAACTACGAGCAGTACTTC; abundance: NA; d_gene: NA; v_gene: TRBV6-5; j_gene: TRBJ2-7
CDR3aa: CASSPRDDLGELFF; CDR3nt: TGTGCCAGCAGTCCTCGGGACGACCTGGGGGAGCTGTTTTTT; abundance: many; d_gene: NA; v_gene: TRBV27; j_gene: TRBJ2-2
CDR3aa: CASSLSGRGGGYTQYF; CDR3nt: TGTGCCAGCAGTTTGAGCGGGAGAGGGGGGGGGTATACGCAGTATTTT; abundance: NA; d_gene: TRBD2; v_gene: TRBV12-3/TRBV12-4; j_gene: TRBJ2-3
CDR3aa: CASRGQARGGELFF; CDR3nt: TGTGCCAGCAGAGGACAGGCCCGGGGGGGGGAGCTGTTTTTT; abundance: NA; d_gene: NA; v_gene: TRBV27; j_gene: TRBJ2-2
CDR3aa: CAISSGGPGGPADTQYF; CDR3nt: TGTGCCATCAGTTCTGGGGGGCCGGGAGGGCCAGCAGATACGCAGTATTTT; abundance: many; d_gene: TRBD2; v_gene: TRBV10-3; j_gene: TRBJ2-3
CDR3aa: CSVGRAETQYF; CDR3nt: TGCAGCGTTGGAAGGGCAGAGACCCAGTACTTC; abundance: NA; d_gene: NA; v_gene: TRBV29-1; j_gene: TRBJ2-5
CDR3aa: CASSFLAGASSYEQYF; CDR3nt: TGTGCCAGCAGTTTCTTAGCGGGCGCTAGTTCCTACGAGCAGTACTTC; abundance: few; d_gene: TRBD2; v_gene: TRBV12-3/TRBV12-4; j_gene: TRBJ2-7
CDR3aa: CASSQEGLAGSYNEQFF; CDR3nt: TGTGCCAGCAGCCAAGAAGGACTAGCGGGCTCCTACAATGAGCAGTTCTTC; abundance: once; d_gene: TRBD2; v_gene: TRBV4-2; j_gene: TRBJ2-1
CDR3aa: CSARALSYEQYF; CDR3nt: TGCAGTGCACGAGCGCTGTCCTACGAGCAGTACTTC; abundance: NA; d_gene: NA; v_gene: TRBV20-1; j_gene: TRBJ2-7
CDR3aa: CASSLVAGNQETQYF; CDR3nt: TGTGCCAGCAGCCTCGTGGCAGGAAACCAAGAGACCCAGTACTTC; abundance: NA; d_gene: NA; v_gene: TRBV7-9; j_gene: TRBJ2-5
CDR3aa: CSVQTLAGAGYEQYF; CDR3nt: TGCAGCGTCCAGACCTTAGCGGGAGCGGGTTACGAGCAGTACTTC; abundance: medium-sized; d_gene: TRBD2; v_gene: TRBV29-1; j_gene: TRBJ2-7
CDR3aa: CATSRARQGGAYNEQFF; CDR3nt: TGTGCCACCAGCAGAGCCCGACAGGGGGGCGCCTACAATGAGCAGTTCTTC; abundance: few; d_gene: TRBD1; v_gene: TRBV15; j_gene: TRBJ2-1
CDR3aa: CAISLMGFGTEAFF; CDR3nt: TGTGCCATCAGCCTAATGGGTTTCGGTACTGAAGCTTTCTTT; abundance: many; d_gene: NA; v_gene: TRBV10-3; j_gene: TRBJ1-1
CDR3aa: CASSIGGLGDTQYF; CDR3nt: TGTGCCAGTAGTATAGGCGGGTTGGGGGATACGCAGTATTTT; abundance: NA; d_gene: NA; v_gene: TRBV19; j_gene: TRBJ2-3
CDR3aa: CASRHERSTDTQYF; CDR3nt: TGTGCCAGCAGGCACGAGCGGAGCACAGATACGCAGTATTTT; abundance: NA; d_gene: NA; v_gene: TRBV5-8; j_gene: TRBJ2-3
CDR3aa: CASSSQGLSGNTIYF; CDR3nt: TGTGCCAGCAGTTCTCAGGGACTCTCTGGAAACACCATATATTTT; abundance: many; d_gene: NA; v_gene: TRBV12-3/TRBV12-4; j_gene: TRBJ1-3
CDR3aa: CASSFRVTIGNTIYF; CDR3nt: TGTGCCAGCAGTTTCCGGGTAACGATCGGAAACACCATATATTTT; abundance: NA; d_gene: NA; v_gene: TRBV12-3/TRBV12-4; j_gene: TRBJ1-3
CDR3aa: CASSLLSTAYNEQFF; CDR3nt: TGTGCCAGCAGCCTACTTTCGACAGCCTACAATGAGCAGTTCTTC; abundance: NA; d_gene: NA; v_gene: TRBV11-1; j_gene: TRBJ2-1
CDR3aa: CASSFQPLAGGLGSHEQYF; CDR3nt: TGTGCCAGCAGTTTCCAACCTCTAGCGGGAGGGCTGGGTTCGCACGAGCAGTACTTC; abundance: NA; d_gene: TRBD2; v_gene: TRBV6-1; j_gene: TRBJ2-7
CDR3aa: CASSQGAQPQHF; CDR3nt: TGTGCCAGCAGCCAAGGGGCTCAGCCCCAGCATTTT; abundance: few; d_gene: NA; v_gene: TRBV3-1; j_gene: TRBJ1-5
CDR3aa: CSARGLAGDEQYF; CDR3nt: TGCAGTGCTAGAGGGCTAGCGGGAGACGAGCAGTACTTC; abundance: NA; d_gene: TRBD2; v_gene: TRBV20-1; j_gene: TRBJ2-7
CDR3aa: CASSQGSRVVYEQYF; CDR3nt: TGCGCCAGCAGCCAAGGGAGCAGAGTCGTCTACGAGCAGTACTTC; abundance: few; d_gene: NA; v_gene: TRBV4-1; j_gene: TRBJ2-7
CDR3aa: CASSPENTDTQYF; CDR3nt: TGTGCCAGCAGTCCCGAGAACACAGATACGCAGTATTTT; abundance: NA; d_gene: NA; v_gene: TRBV12-3/TRBV12-4; j_gene: TRBJ2-3
CDR3aa: CASSSTSGVPNEQFF; CDR3nt: TGCGCCAGCAGCTCAACTAGCGGGGTACCCAATGAGCAGTTCTTC; abundance: NA; d_gene: TRBD2; v_gene: TRBV5-1; j_gene: TRBJ2-1
CDR3aa: CASSPFRQGNSPLHF; CDR3nt: TGTGCCAGCAGCCCCTTCAGACAGGGGAATTCACCCCTCCACTTT; abundance: NA; d_gene: TRBD1; v_gene: TRBV7-9; j_gene: TRBJ1-6
CDR3aa: CASRRTGNTEAFF; CDR3nt: TGTGCCAGCAGAAGAACGGGGAACACTGAAGCTTTCTTT; abundance: NA; d_gene: NA; v_gene: TRBV6-6; j_gene: TRBJ1-1
CDR3aa: CASVTGTSGRWYEQYF; CDR3nt: TGCGCCAGCGTAACAGGGACTAGCGGGAGGTGGTACGAGCAGTACTTC; abundance: NA; d_gene: TRBD2; v_gene: TRBV10-2; j_gene: TRBJ2-7
CDR3aa: CASSLRTTRETQYF; CDR3nt: TGCGCCAGCAGCTTGAGAACTACGAGGGAGACCCAGTACTTC; abundance: NA; d_gene: NA; v_gene: TRBV5-1; j_gene: TRBJ2-5
CDR3aa: CASSSRPKANYGYTF; CDR3nt: TGTGCCAGCAGCTCGCGGCCAAAAGCTAACTATGGCTACACCTTC; abundance: NA; d_gene: NA; v_gene: TRBV5-6; j_gene: TRBJ1-2
CDR3aa: CASSLGGGVPGELFF; CDR3nt: TGCGCCAGCAGCTTGGGCGGGGGCGTGCCCGGGGAGCTGTTTTTT; abundance: few; d_gene: NA; v_gene: TRBV5-1; j_gene: TRBJ2-2
CDR3aa: CASSLADSSYNEQFF; CDR3nt: TGCGCCAGCAGCTTGGCAGATAGCTCCTACAATGAGCAGTTCTTC; abundance: many; d_gene: NA; v_gene: TRBV5-1; j_gene: TRBJ2-1
CDR3aa: CASSSRTGPSRDQPQHF; CDR3nt: TGTGCCAGCAGCTCAAGGACAGGGCCGTCAAGGGATCAGCCCCAGCATTTT; abundance: NA; d_gene: TRBD1; v_gene: TRBV12-3/TRBV12-4; j_gene: TRBJ1-5
CDR3aa: CSAPRGGAGELFF; CDR3nt: TGCAGTGCTCCCCGGGGGGGTGCCGGGGAGCTGTTTTTT; abundance: few; d_gene: TRBD2; v_gene: TRBV20-1; j_gene: TRBJ2-2
CDR3aa: CASSAGTSGYSTDTQYF; CDR3nt: TGTGCCAGCAGTGCCGGGACTAGCGGATATAGCACAGATACGCAGTATTTT; abundance: few; d_gene: TRBD2; v_gene: TRBV12-3/TRBV12-4; j_gene: TRBJ2-3
CDR3aa: CASSYREASPLHF; CDR3nt: TGTGCCAGCAGTTACAGGGAGGCTTCACCCCTCCACTTT; abundance: NA; d_gene: NA; v_gene: TRBV6-6; j_gene: TRBJ1-6
CDR3aa: CASSPGHTNEKLFF; CDR3nt: TGTGCCAGCAGCCCGGGACATACTAATGAAAAACTGTTTTTT; abundance: few; d_gene: NA; v_gene: TRBV12-3/TRBV12-4; j_gene: TRBJ1-4
CDR3aa: CASSFNSKTPSGPYNEQFF; CDR3nt: TGTGCCAGCAGCTTTAACTCAAAAACCCCTAGCGGTCCCTACAATGAGCAGTTCTTC; abundance: few; d_gene: TRBD2; v_gene: TRBV11-2; j_gene: TRBJ2-1
CDR3aa: CSAHEREGPYEQYF; CDR3nt: TGCAGTGCTCATGAGCGGGAGGGACCATACGAGCAGTACTTC; abundance: NA; d_gene: TRBD2; v_gene: TRBV20-1; j_gene: TRBJ2-7
CDR3aa: CASSLGRVSSYEQYF; CDR3nt: TGCGCCAGCAGCTTGGGGCGGGTTAGCTCCTACGAGCAGTACTTC; abundance: NA; d_gene: NA; v_gene: TRBV5-1; j_gene: TRBJ2-7
CDR3aa: CASSQDGLLNIQYF; CDR3nt: TGTGCCAGCAGCCAAGATGGACTTCTAAACATTCAGTACTTC; abundance: NA; d_gene: NA; v_gene: TRBV4-2; j_gene: TRBJ2-4
CDR3aa: CASSSKPQNYEQYF; CDR3nt: TGTGCCAGCAGCTCCAAGCCACAAAACTACGAGCAGTACTTC; abundance: few; d_gene: NA; v_gene: TRBV11-2; j_gene: TRBJ2-7
CDR3aa: CASSYRDRGYF; CDR3nt: TGCGCCAGCAGTTACAGGGACAGGGGGTATTTT; abundance: many; d_gene: TRBD1; v_gene: TRBV10-2; j_gene: TRBJ2-3